This T cell receptor (beta chain) stems from a study of T cell responses to AZD1222 COVID-19 vaccine. A remark on this clone: Its antigen is unidentified.

Profiling relied on immunoSEQ multiplex PCR, and the TCRdb table lists in-frame clones only, not all of them. The sample comprises approximately 120,000 clones, 80% to 90% of which are singletons, and approximately 10% rests with the top ten. The junction had 10 bases not matched to a gene; V was cut back by 4 bases and J by 4 bases. The CDR3 is made up of 15 amino acids. Germline CDR1 is SGHNT and CDR2 is YYREEE (reference sequence). General study results and limits: With two AZD1222 doses given, Spike-specific TCR breadth and depth both rose. Reports say nearly half of spike-specific TCRs go after unmutated variant regions. A mostly white British donor set with more females was recruited, and clonal diversity was possibly underestimated.

Sequencing was performed on peripheral blood, taken on day 0 of MenACWY control vaccination. This clonotype was sampled from an adult in good health. This chain uses TRBV5-4 with TRBJ1-2, with 7 bases that match TRBD1. CDR3 sequence reads: CASSLDRVQSYGYTF. CDR3 in DNA: TGTGCCAGCAGCCTCGACAGGGTGCAGAGCTATGGCTACACCTTC.